These 8 T cell receptor beta chains originate from one sample sequenced in a study of T cells after posttransplantation cyclophosphamide. Treatment was busulfan-fludarabine conditioning, a marrow graft, and cyclophosphamide on days +3 and +4. The repertoire was sequenced with immunoSEQ multiplex PCR; TCRdb's copy has only in-frame clones and lacks some. The sample contains about 12,000 clones, none of them singletons. This sample comprised PBMCs, obtained after allogeneic stem cell transplant with posttransplant cyclophosphamide. These receptors came from a female patient in her 40s who received an allogeneic stem cell transplant from an unrelated donor, was CMV-positive, and had acute GVHD only. The T cells may partly be graft donor cells.

This clone was detected a few times. CDR3 bases: TGTGCCAGCAGCATCCCCCCGCGGGGGAGAAACAATGAGCAGTTCTTC. It yields the protein CASSIPPRGRNNEQFF. The chain has TRBV21-1 and TRBJ2-1; the table calls TRBD2, which could not be checked here. TRBV21-1 is classified as a pseudogene. The CDR3 length is 16 residues.

A few counts support this clone. The chain uses TRBV7-2 and TRBJ2-3, with a possible D match to TRBD1 (6 bases). Germline V gene data show CDR1 as SGHTA and CDR2 as FQGNSA. The length of the CDR3 is 13 residues. V lost 2 bases to trimming and J lost 6 bases, with 9 bases between them. Here the CDR3 reads CASSLLRGDTQYF. CDR3 coding DNA: TGTGCCAGCAGCTTACTCAGGGGTGATACGCAGTATTTT.

V usage is TRBV7-8 and J usage is TRBJ2-1, with 10 nucleotides matching TRBD2. The length of the CDR3 is 15 residues. The ends lost 2 bases at V and 7 bases at J; junction bases unmatched: 5. Per germline, CDR1 SGHVS and CDR2 FQNEAQ. As DNA, the CDR3 is TGTGCCAGCAGCTTACGGACTAGCGGTCCGAATGAGCAGTTCTTC. Translating gives CASSLRTSGPNEQFF.

This clone was counted at least ten times. V gene TRBV7-3 combines with J gene TRBJ2-2, with 7 positions matching TRBD1. V shed 5 bases, J shed 5 bases, and the junction held 5 bases outside the gene matches. CDR3 length equals 14 residues. The germline V gene encodes CDR1 SGHTA and CDR2 FQGTGA. Here the CDR3 reads CASSLTGSTGELFF. In DNA, the CDR3 is TGTGCCAGCAGCCTGACAGGGTCAACCGGGGAGCTGTTTTTT.

The J gene is TRBJ2-7, the V gene TRBV27; 8 bases are a match to TRBD2. Germline V lookup: CDR1 MNHEY, CDR2 SMNVEV (reference sequence). The CDR3 has 14 amino acids. V lost 5 bases, J lost 4 bases, and 7 bases stayed unmatched. The DNA for the CDR3 is TGTGCCAGCAGTAGAGCGGGAGAGGCGTACGAGCAGTACTTC. This encodes CASSRAGEAYEQYF.

This clone showed up just a few times. The gene calls are TRBV7-9 and TRBJ2-3, with D possibly TRBD2 on 6 matching bases. The CDR3 runs 16 residues. V dropped 8 bases and J dropped 0 bases, with 18 bases sitting between them. Germline loops: CDR1 SEHNR, CDR2 FQNEAQ (reference sequence). The CDR3 sequence: CASHPRETSSTDTQYF. The CDR3 DNA sequence: TGTGCCAGCCATCCCCGGGAGACCTCTAGCACAGATACGCAGTATTTT.

The sample holds many counts of this clone. V usage is TRBV6-5 and J usage is TRBJ2-7; D call uncertain. In germline, CDR1 is MNHEY, CDR2 SVGAGI. Trimming pared 5 bases from V and 0 bases from J, leaving 14 bases between. CDR3 size: 15 residues. The CDR3 loop is CASSPGWWSSYEQYF. The CDR3, as DNA: TGTGCCAGCAGTCCCGGGTGGTGGAGCTCCTACGAGCAGTACTTC.

Here the CDR3 DNA reads TGCGGGGAGGGGGAGGAAGAGACCCAGTACTTC. Residues: CGEGEEETQYF. V usage is TRBV29-1 and J usage is TRBJ2-5, with a tentative D call TRBD2 (7 bases). The CDR3 sequence is 11 residues long. Germline CDR1 SQVTM, CDR2 ANQGSEA.